A single sample is the source of the 27 T cell receptor beta chains below, sequenced in a study of shared clonotypes between healthy human individuals. Clones were sequenced by immunoSEQ multiplex PCR, and TCRdb holds only the in-frame ones, with some missing. The data contain about 480,000 clones, 75% to 80% of them singletons. Sequencing was done on a sample of PBMCs. These receptors all come from a woman in her 40s in good health. Some clones in this sample may be carry-over from other donors' samples.

The rearrangement joins TRBV7-3 to TRBJ2-1; 8 bases are shared with TRBD2. Germline CDR1 reads SGHTA; CDR2 reads FQGTGA. V was pared by 2 bases and J by 9 bases, with 3 bases of the junction left unmatched. There are 13 residues in the CDR3. The CDR3 nucleotides are TGTGCCAGCAGCTTAGCGGGAGGTGGTGAGCAGTTCTTC. Residues: CASSLAGGGEQFF.

The rearrangement uses TRBV5-1 and TRBJ1-4, with 7 nucleotides matching TRBD1. Germline-derived CDR1 and CDR2 are SGHRS and YFSETQ. Germline trimming cut 0 bases from V and 8 bases from J; bases unmatched to any gene: 4. The length of the CDR3 is 14 residues. CDR3 sequence reads: CASSLAQGVEKLFF. The CDR3 bases are TGCGCCAGCAGCTTGGCCCAGGGGGTCGAAAAACTGTTTTTT.

V and J are TRBV5-1 and TRBJ1-2; D may be TRBD1 (5 bases). Trimming removed 1 base at V and 3 bases at J, with 10 bases between. Germline assignment: CDR1 SGHRS and CDR2 YFSETQ. The CDR3 has 14 amino acids. The CDR3: CASSLRGGDYGYTF. CDR3 in DNA: TGCGCCAGCAGCTTGCGGGGGGGAGACTATGGCTACACCTTC.

This clone appeared a single time. This rearrangement joins TRBV27 to TRBJ2-2, with TRBD2 identical over 11 bases. Trimming at V came to 1 base and at J to 0 bases, leaving 4 bases not matched to a gene. CDR1 is MNHEY, CDR2 SMNVEV, per germline (reference sequence). This CDR3 comprises 18 residues. The CDR3 reads CASSLFGLAGANTGELFF. As DNA, the CDR3 is TGTGCCAGCAGTTTATTTGGACTAGCGGGCGCGAACACCGGGGAGCTGTTTTTT.

This clone was recorded once. This chain connects TRBV5-5 to TRBJ1-4; TRBD1 might be the D (5 bases). This CDR3 has 17 amino acids. CDR1 is SGHKS and CDR2 is YYEKEE in the germline V gene (reference sequence). V was shortened by 4 bases and J by 4 bases, with 20 bases between the two germline ends. The CDR3 spells CASSRLPQRGYNEKLFF. The DNA of the CDR3 is TGTGCCAGCAGCCGTCTCCCCCAGAGGGGATATAATGAAAAACTGTTTTTT.

This chain links TRBV6-1 with TRBJ2-7; unclear D gene. The germline V gene has CDR1 MNHNS and CDR2 SASEGT. This CDR3 contains 10 residues. Trimming cost V 6 bases and J 4 bases, with 4 bases left between them. Here the CDR3 reads CASRTYEQYF. In DNA form, the CDR3 reads TGTGCCAGCAGGACATACGAGCAGTACTTC.

This sequence joins TRBV29-1 and TRBJ1-2, with a weak D call TRBD1 (5 bases). This CDR3 contains 13 residues. The V gene lost 7 bases and the J gene lost 2 bases, with 14 bases spanning the gap. Germline loops: CDR1 SQVTM, CDR2 ANQGSEA. The CDR3 is CSARDGQNYGYTF. DNA for the CDR3: TGCAGCGCTCGGGACGGTCAAAACTATGGCTACACCTTC.

CDR3 sequence (DNA): TGTGCCAGCAGCGTAGGTCCGGGGATGGAAGATACGCAGTATTTT. It specifies CASSVGPGMEDTQYF. This sequence joins TRBV9 and TRBJ2-3; a weak D match, TRBD2 (5 bases). V was pared by 0 bases and J by 5 bases, with 13 bases between. CDR1 SGDLS and CDR2 YYNGEE come from the germline V gene. The length of the CDR3 is 15 residues.

The V call is TRBV2, the J call TRBJ2-2; D is unresolved. The CDR3 has 16 residues. Trimming pared 3 bases from V and 8 bases from J, leaving 19 bases between. Looked up from germline, CDR1 is SNHLY and CDR2 is FYNNEI. As DNA, the CDR3 is TGTGCCAGCAGTGATCGGCAGATACCTAAGAGGGGGGAGCTGTTTTTT. Residues: CASSDRQIPKRGELFF.

The chain is built from TRBV27 and TRBJ2-1; possible D gene TRBD2, 7 bases. The CDR3 consists of 14 residues. Trimming cost V 3 bases and J 9 bases, with 15 bases left between them. Germline values: CDR1 MNHEY, CDR2 SMNVEV (reference sequence). CDR3 region: CASSFEGGWGEQFF. For the CDR3, the DNA is TGTGCCAGCAGTTTTGAGGGGGGGTGGGGTGAGCAGTTCTTC.

This chain connects TRBV30 to TRBJ2-7; weak D call: TRBD2 (5 bases). CDR1 and CDR2 (germline): GTSNPN, SVGIG (reference sequence). V was shortened by 0 bases and J by 4 bases, with 13 bases between the two germline ends. CDR3 length equals 14 residues. CDR3 residues: CAWSVGGRSYEQYF. The CDR3 DNA reads TGTGCCTGGAGTGTAGGCGGGCGGAGTTACGAGCAGTACTTC. Supplemented by reference TRBV30 and TRBJ2-7, the full variable domain reads SQTIHQWPATLVQPVGSPLSLECTVEGTSNPNLYWYRQAAGRGLQLLFYSVGIGQISSEVPQNLSASRPQDRQFILSSKKLLLSDSGFYLCAWSVGGRSYEQYFGPGTRLTVT.

This clone was found a few times. CDR3 in DNA: TGCAGCGTTGAAGATGGGTACAATGAGCAGTTCTTC. It translates to CSVEDGYNEQFF. The chain carries TRBV29-1 and TRBJ2-1; D remains ambiguous. Trimming left V 0 bases short and J 4 bases short, with 4 bases between. CDR1 and CDR2 (germline): SQVTM, ANQGSEA. The CDR3 consists of 12 residues.

This sequence joins TRBV27 and TRBJ2-3; 10 nucleotides line up with TRBD2. The germline CDR1 and CDR2 sequences are MNHEY and SMNVEV (reference sequence). Trimming at V came to 5 bases and at J to 2 bases, leaving 4 bases not matched to a gene. The CDR3 is made up of 15 amino acids. The CDR3 DNA follows: TGTGCCAGCAGTCCGGGACTAGCGTACACAGATACGCAGTATTTT. As protein: CASSPGLAYTDTQYF.

The chain is built from TRBV7-2 and TRBJ2-2; 10 bases match TRBD2. The germline V gene encodes CDR1 SGHTA and CDR2 FQGNSA. The CDR3 contains 16 residues. Trimming at V came to 5 bases and at J to 1 base, leaving 4 bases not matched to a gene. As DNA, the CDR3 is TGTGCCAGCAGCGCAGGACTAGCGGTGAACACCGGGGAGCTGTTTTTT. It specifies CASSAGLAVNTGELFF.

This clone has just a few counts. V and J are TRBV6-5 and TRBJ1-2; TRBD1 matches at 9 bases. Trimming took 2 bases from V and 6 from J; bases not matched to a gene: 10. Germline loops: CDR1 MNHEY, CDR2 SVGAGI. The CDR3 spans 16 residues. This CDR3 is CASSYTQDRGRNGYTF. Here the CDR3 DNA reads TGTGCCAGCAGTTACACCCAGGACAGGGGCAGGAATGGCTACACCTTC.

The chain combines TRBV9 with TRBJ2-7, with D tentatively TRBD2 (5 bases). Germline CDR1 and CDR2: SGDLS and YYNGEE. The CDR3 is 15 residues long. Trimming cost V 0 bases and J 6 bases, with 16 bases left between them. In nucleotides, the CDR3 is TGTGCCAGCAGCGTAGAGGACTGGGCTACGGGCGAGCAGTACTTC. Translation: CASSVEDWATGEQYF.

The chain carries TRBV28 and TRBJ2-7, with 7 bases aligning to TRBD1. This CDR3 has 15 amino acids. With 2 bases clipped from V and 0 bases from J, the junction kept 4 bases outside the gene matches. The V gene's germline CDR1 is MDHEN and CDR2 SYDVKM. This chain's CDR3 is CASSLVDRDSYEQYF. The CDR3 bases are TGTGCCAGCAGTTTAGTCGACAGGGACTCCTACGAGCAGTACTTC.

The chain couples TRBV30 to TRBJ1-1; no firm D call. CDR1 is GTSNPN and CDR2 is SVGIG in the germline V gene (reference sequence). Trimming cost V 2 bases and J 2 bases, with 0 bases left between them. The CDR3 spans 10 residues. The CDR3 here is CAWSNTEAFF. DNA of the CDR3: TGTGCCTGGAGTAACACTGAAGCTTTCTTT.

The V and J genes are TRBV6-1 and TRBJ2-5; 7 positions match TRBD1. The CDR3 totals 15 residues. Trimming at V came to 1 base and at J to 0 bases, leaving 2 bases not matched to a gene. The germline CDR1 and CDR2 sequences are MNHNS and SASEGT. The chain's CDR3 is CASSEDRGDQETQYF. The CDR3 DNA is TGTGCCAGCAGTGAAGACAGGGGCGACCAAGAGACCCAGTACTTC.

This clone has only a few counts. The J gene is TRBJ2-7, the V gene TRBV11-2; no clear D gene. Germline V gives CDR1 SGHAT, CDR2 FQNNGV. V was trimmed by 3 bases and J by 2 bases, leaving 8 bases between them. CDR3 length: 13 amino acids. CDR3 coding DNA: TGTGCCAGCAGCTTCAACAAGCCCTACGAGCAGTACTTC. This gives the protein CASSFNKPYEQYF.

The V gene is TRBV30, the J gene TRBJ2-2; D may be TRBD1 (5 bases). Germline loops: CDR1 GTSNPN, CDR2 SVGIG (reference sequence). Trimming left V 0 bases short and J 0 bases short, with 11 bases between. CDR3 length: 16 amino acids. CDR3: CAWSVGQLSNTGELFF. CDR3 sequence (DNA): TGTGCCTGGAGTGTGGGGCAGCTCTCGAACACCGGGGAGCTGTTTTTT.

Written as DNA, the CDR3 is TGTGCCAGCCGACCTTCAAACAGGGGCTACGAGCAGTACTTC. Translating it yields CASRPSNRGYEQYF. This chain connects TRBV2 to TRBJ2-7, with TRBD1 matching over 7 bases. V was clipped by 8 bases and J by 3 bases; unmatched bases: 10. This CDR3 region has 14 residues. CDR1 is SNHLY, CDR2 FYNNEI, per germline. Supplemented by reference TRBV2 and TRBJ2-7, the full variable domain reads EPEVTQTPSHQVTQMGQEVILRCVPISNHLYFYWYRQILGQKVEFLVSFYNNEISEKSEIFDDQFSVERPDGSNFTLKIRSTKLEDSAMYFCASRPSNRGYEQYFGPGTRLTVT.

The J gene is TRBJ1-3, the V gene TRBV28; D perhaps matches TRBD1 (6 bases). The CDR3 has 16 residues. The germline V and J ends were trimmed by 6 bases and 6 bases, with 21 bases remaining between them. CDR1 and CDR2 from the germline V gene are MDHEN and SYDVKM. DNA for the CDR3: TGTGCCAGCAGCTCTACCCGACAGGTCCGGAAAAACACCATATATTTT. It translates to CASSSTRQVRKNTIYF.

This clone was seen once. Additional DNA sequences in this sample encode the identical CDR3. The V gene is TRBV6-1, the J gene TRBJ2-1; TRBD1 or TRBD2 may be the D gene (5 bases each). Germline V gene sequence: CDR1 MNHNS, CDR2 SASEGT. V gave up 2 bases and J gave up 2 bases, with 7 bases separating them. The CDR3 runs to 14 residues. In DNA, the CDR3 is TGTGCCAGCAGTGAACAGGGACCCTACAATGAGCAGTTCTTC. This sequence encodes CASSEQGPYNEQFF.

The rearrangement uses TRBV5-8 and TRBJ2-7; D gene ambiguous. The ends were cut back, 2 bases at V and 5 bases at J, with 8 bases in the middle. The germline gives CDR1 SGHTS, CDR2 YDEGEE. There are 12 residues in the CDR3. DNA for the CDR3: TGTGCCAGCAGCTTTAGGGTTCACGAGCAGTACTTC. This translates into CASSFRVHEQYF.

The chain employs TRBV2 and TRBJ2-5; 8 nucleotides agree with TRBD2. CDR3 length: 15 residues. Per the germline V gene, CDR1 is SNHLY and CDR2 is FYNNEI. Trimming at V came to 4 bases and at J to 2 bases, leaving 6 bases not matched to a gene. The CDR3 is CASSVLAGRQETQYF. CDR3 nucleotide sequence: TGTGCCAGCAGTGTTTTAGCGGGGCGGCAAGAGACCCAGTACTTC. The full variable domain, completed using reference TRBV2 and TRBJ2-5, is EPEVTQTPSHQVTQMGQEVILRCVPISNHLYFYWYRQILGQKVEFLVSFYNNEISEKSEIFDDQFSVERPDGSNFTLKIRSTKLEDSAMYFCASSVLAGRQETQYFGPGTRLLVL.

This rearrangement joins TRBV11-2 to TRBJ2-3; a possible D gene is TRBD2 (6 bases). Trimming cost V 5 bases and J 3 bases, with 15 bases left between them. The CDR3 extends over 15 amino acids. Germline V gene sequence: CDR1 SGHAT, CDR2 FQNNGV. The CDR3 DNA follows: TGTGCCAGCAGCCCCCGGGGTAGCGGAACAGATACGCAGTATTTT. This gives the protein CASSPRGSGTDTQYF.